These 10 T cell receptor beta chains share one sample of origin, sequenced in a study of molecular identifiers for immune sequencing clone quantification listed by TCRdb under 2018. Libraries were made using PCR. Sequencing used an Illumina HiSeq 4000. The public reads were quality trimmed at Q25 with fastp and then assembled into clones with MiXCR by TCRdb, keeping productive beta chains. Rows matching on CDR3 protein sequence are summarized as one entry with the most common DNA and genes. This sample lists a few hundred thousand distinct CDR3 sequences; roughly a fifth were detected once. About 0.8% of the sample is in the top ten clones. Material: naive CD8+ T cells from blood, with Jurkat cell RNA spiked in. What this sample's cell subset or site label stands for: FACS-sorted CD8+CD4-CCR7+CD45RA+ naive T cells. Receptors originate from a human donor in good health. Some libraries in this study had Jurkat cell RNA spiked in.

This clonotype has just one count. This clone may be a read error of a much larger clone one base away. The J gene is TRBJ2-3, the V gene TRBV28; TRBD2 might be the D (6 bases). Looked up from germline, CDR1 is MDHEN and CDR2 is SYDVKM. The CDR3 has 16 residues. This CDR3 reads CASSHPPRRGTDTRYF. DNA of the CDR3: TGTGCCAGCAGCCACCCTCCCCGGAGGGGCACAGATACGCGGTATTTT.

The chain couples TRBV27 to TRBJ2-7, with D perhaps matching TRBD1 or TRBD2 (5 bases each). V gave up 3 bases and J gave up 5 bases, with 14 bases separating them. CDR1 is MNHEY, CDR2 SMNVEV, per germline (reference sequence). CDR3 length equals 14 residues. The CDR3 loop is CASSFSTWGNEQYF. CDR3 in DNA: TGTGCCAGCAGTTTTTCTACGTGGGGGAACGAGCAGTACTTC.

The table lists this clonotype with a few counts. CDR3 amino acids: CASSLAGQGLDEQFF. As DNA, the CDR3 is TGTGCCAGCAGCTTGGCCGGACAGGGTCTCGATGAGCAGTTCTTC. The V and J genes are TRBV5-6 and TRBJ2-1; TRBD1 matches 8 bases. This CDR3 is built from 15 residues. In germline, CDR1 is SGHDT, CDR2 YYEEEE. V lost 0 bases and J lost 8; bases outside the gene matches: 7.

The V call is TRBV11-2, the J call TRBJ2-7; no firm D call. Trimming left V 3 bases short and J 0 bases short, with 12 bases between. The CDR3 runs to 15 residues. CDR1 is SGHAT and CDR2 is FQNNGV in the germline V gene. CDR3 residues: CASSFGAVVSYEQYF. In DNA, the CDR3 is TGTGCCAGCAGCTTCGGTGCAGTTGTCTCCTACGAGCAGTACTTC.

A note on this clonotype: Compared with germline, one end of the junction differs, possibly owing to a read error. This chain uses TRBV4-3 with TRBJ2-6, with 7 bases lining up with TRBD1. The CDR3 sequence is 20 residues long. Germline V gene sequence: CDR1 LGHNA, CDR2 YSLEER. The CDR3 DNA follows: TGCGCCAGCAGCCAAGCTGCGACAGGGTTTTTATCGGCTGGGACCAACGTCCTGACTTTC. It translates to CASSQAATGFLSAGTNVLTF.

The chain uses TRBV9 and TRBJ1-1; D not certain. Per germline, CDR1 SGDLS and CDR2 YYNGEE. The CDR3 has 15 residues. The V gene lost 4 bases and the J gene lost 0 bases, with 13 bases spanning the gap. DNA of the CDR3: TGTGCCAGCAGCCCATCTCTAATTATGAACACTGAAGCTTTCTTT. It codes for CASSPSLIMNTEAFF.

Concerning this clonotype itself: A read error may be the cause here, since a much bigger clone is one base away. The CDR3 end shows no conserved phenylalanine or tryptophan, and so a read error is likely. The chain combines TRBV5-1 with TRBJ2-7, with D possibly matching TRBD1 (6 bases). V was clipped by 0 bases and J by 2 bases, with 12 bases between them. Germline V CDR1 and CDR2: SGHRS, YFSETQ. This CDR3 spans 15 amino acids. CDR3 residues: CASSLETGLTYEQYL. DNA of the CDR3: TGCGCCAGCAGCTTGGAGACAGGCCTTACCTACGAGCAGTACCTC.

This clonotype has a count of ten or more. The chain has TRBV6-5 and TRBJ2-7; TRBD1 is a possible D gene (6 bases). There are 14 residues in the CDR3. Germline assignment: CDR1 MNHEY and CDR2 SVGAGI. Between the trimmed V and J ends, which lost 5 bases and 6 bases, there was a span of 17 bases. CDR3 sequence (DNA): TGTGCCAGCAGTAACCGGGACACCCCCCGCGAGCAGTACTTC. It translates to CASSNRDTPREQYF.

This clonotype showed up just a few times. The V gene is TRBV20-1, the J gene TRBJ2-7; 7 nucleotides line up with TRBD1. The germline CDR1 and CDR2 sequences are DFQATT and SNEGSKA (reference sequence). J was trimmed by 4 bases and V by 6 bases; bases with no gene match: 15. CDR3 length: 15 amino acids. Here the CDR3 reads CSAPLPPTQGYEQYF. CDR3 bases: TGCAGTGCCCCCCTGCCCCCCACACAGGGGTACGAGCAGTACTTC.

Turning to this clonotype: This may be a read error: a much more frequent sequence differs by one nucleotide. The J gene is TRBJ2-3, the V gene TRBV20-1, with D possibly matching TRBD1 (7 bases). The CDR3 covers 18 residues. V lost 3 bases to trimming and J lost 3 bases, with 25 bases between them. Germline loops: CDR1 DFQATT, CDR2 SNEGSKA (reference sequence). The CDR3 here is CSASGGGWGTVKTDTQYF. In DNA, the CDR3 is TGCAGTGCTAGCGGAGGGGGCTGGGGGACAGTGAAGACAGATACGCAGTATTTT.